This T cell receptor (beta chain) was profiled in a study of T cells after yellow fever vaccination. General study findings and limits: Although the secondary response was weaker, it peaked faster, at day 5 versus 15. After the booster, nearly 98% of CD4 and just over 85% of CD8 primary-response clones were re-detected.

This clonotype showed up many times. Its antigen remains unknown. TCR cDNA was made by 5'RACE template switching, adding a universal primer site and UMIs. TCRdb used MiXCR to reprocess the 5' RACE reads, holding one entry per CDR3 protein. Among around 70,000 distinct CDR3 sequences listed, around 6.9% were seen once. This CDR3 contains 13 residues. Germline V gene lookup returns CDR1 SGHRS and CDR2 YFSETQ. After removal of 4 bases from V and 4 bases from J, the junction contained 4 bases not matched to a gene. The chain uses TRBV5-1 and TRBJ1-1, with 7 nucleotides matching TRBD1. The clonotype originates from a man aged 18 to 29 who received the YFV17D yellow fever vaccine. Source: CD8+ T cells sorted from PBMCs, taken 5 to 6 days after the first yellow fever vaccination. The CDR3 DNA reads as TGCGCCAGCAGCCTTACAGGGGCCACTGAAGCTTTCTTT. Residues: CASSLTGATEAFF.